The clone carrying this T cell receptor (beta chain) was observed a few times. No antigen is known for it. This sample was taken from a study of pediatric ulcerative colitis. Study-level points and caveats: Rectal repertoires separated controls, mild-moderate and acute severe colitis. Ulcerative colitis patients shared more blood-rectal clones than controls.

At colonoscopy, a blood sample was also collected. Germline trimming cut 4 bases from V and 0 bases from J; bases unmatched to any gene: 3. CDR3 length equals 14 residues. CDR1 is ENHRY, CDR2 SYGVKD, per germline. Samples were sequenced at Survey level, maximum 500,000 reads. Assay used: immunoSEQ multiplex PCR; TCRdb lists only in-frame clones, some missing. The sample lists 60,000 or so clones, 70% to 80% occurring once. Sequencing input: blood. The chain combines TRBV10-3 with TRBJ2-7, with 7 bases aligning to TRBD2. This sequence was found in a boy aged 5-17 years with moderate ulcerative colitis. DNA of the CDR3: TGTGCCATCAGTGGGGGAGGGGTCTCCTACGAGCAGTACTTC. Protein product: CAISGGGVSYEQYF.